This entry lists 26 T cell receptor beta chains sequenced from one sample in a study of cytomegalovirus exposure and HLA in healthy donors listed by TCRdb under 2017. The method was the immunoSEQ multiplex PCR assay. For the multiplex PCR, a mixture combining 60 forward primers for TCR Vbeta segments and 13 reverse primers for TCR Jbeta segments was used. Sourced from immuneACCESS, this table was stored by TCRdb with only in-frame sequences that have V and J called. A share of the clones is absent; for the studies checked, an unresolved V gene accounts for under half, and the remainder has no known explanation. This sample holds about 140,000 clones; approximately 61% were observed only once. The top ten hold 2.4% of the sample. The specimen sequenced was PBMCs. The receptors originated from a woman between 40 and 55 years old in good health and CMV-seronegative.

The V gene is TRBV7-3, the J gene TRBJ2-3; D might be TRBD1 (5 bases). The CDR3 loop spans 14 amino acids. Between the trimmed V and J ends, which lost 3 bases and 1 base, there was a span of 8 bases. Germline CDR1 and CDR2: SGHTA and FQGTGA. CDR3 sequence: CASSFRGGTDTQYF. DNA for the CDR3: TGTGCCAGCAGCTTTAGGGGCGGCACAGATACGCAGTATTTT.

This chain uses TRBV9 with TRBJ2-6; D is unclear. V shed 4 bases and J shed 1 base, with 12 bases lying between them. The CDR3 has 16 residues. CDR1 is SGDLS and CDR2 is YYNGEE in the germline V gene. The CDR3 region is CASSLEPGSGANVLTF. In DNA form, the CDR3 reads TGTGCCAGCAGCTTAGAGCCAGGATCTGGGGCCAACGTCCTGACTTTC.

The rearrangement links TRBV11-2 to TRBJ2-1; TRBD2 matches 13 bases. Germline V lookup: CDR1 SGHAT, CDR2 FQNNGV. Trimming took 5 bases from V and 6 from J; bases not matched to a gene: 1. This CDR3 contains 14 residues. The CDR3 here is CASSRTSGGNEQFF. CDR3 DNA: TGTGCCAGCAGCCGGACTAGCGGGGGCAATGAGCAGTTCTTC. Supplemented by reference TRBV11-2 and TRBJ2-1, the full variable domain reads EAGVAQSPRYKIIEKRQSVAFWCNPISGHATLYWYQQILGQGPKLLIQFQNNGVVDDSQLPKDRFSAERLKGVDSTLKIQPAKLEDSAVYLCASSRTSGGNEQFFGPGTRLTVL.

V and J are TRBV4-1 and TRBJ2-7; 7 bases align to TRBD1. CDR1 and CDR2 (germline): MGHRA, YSYEKL. Trimming at V came to 5 bases and at J to 4 bases, leaving 11 bases not matched to a gene. The CDR3 is made up of 15 amino acids. The CDR3 DNA sequence: TGCGCCAGCAGCTCGGTAGGACAGGTGGAATACGAGCAGTACTTC. It translates to CASSSVGQVEYEQYF.

The chain links TRBV27 to TRBJ1-1; D ambiguous. The V end was cut by 2 bases, the J end by 1 base, with 17 bases between. Germline V gene lookup returns CDR1 MNHEY and CDR2 SMNVEV (reference sequence). This CDR3 is 17 amino acids long. The chain's CDR3 is CASSLTPIRNSNTEAFF. The CDR3 DNA reads as TGTGCCAGCAGTTTAACGCCGATTCGAAACTCGAACACTGAAGCTTTCTTT.

This clone has a handful of counts. The CDR3 region is CASSQGPAGSGNTIYF. The CDR3 coding sequence is TGTGCCAGCAGTCAAGGACCGGCGGGCTCTGGAAACACCATATATTTT. The chain has TRBV2 and TRBJ1-3; D uncertain. From germline, CDR1 is SNHLY and CDR2 FYNNEI. The CDR3 sequence is 16 residues long. V lost 5 bases and J lost 0, with 14 bases in between.

The J gene is TRBJ1-4, the V gene TRBV28, with 8 bases fitting TRBD1. V was pared by 5 bases and J by 3 bases, with 5 bases of the junction left unmatched. The germline CDR1 and CDR2 sequences are MDHEN and SYDVKM. The CDR3 length is 15 residues. In nucleotides, the CDR3 is TGTGCCAGCAGTGCCCCGACAGGGGCTAATGAAAAACTGTTTTTT. Translated, it gives CASSAPTGANEKLFF.

This chain joins TRBV28 and TRBJ1-4; 10 bases agree with TRBD1. CDR1 is MDHEN, CDR2 SYDVKM, per germline. There are 16 residues in the CDR3. The junction had 10 bases not matched to a gene; V was cut back by 4 bases and J by 8 bases. This chain's CDR3 is CASSSDSGTGEEKLFF. CDR3 bases: TGTGCCAGCAGTTCCGATTCGGGGACAGGGGAAGAAAAACTGTTTTTT.

This clone was seen a few times. This chain links TRBV6-1 with TRBJ1-2, with 7 bases that match TRBD1. CDR1 is MNHNS and CDR2 is SASEGT in the germline V gene. The CDR3 sequence is 14 residues long. The V gene end was trimmed by 1 base and the J gene end by 8 bases; junction bases not matched to a gene: 7. CDR3 residues: CASSEGQQGIGYTF. In nucleotides, the CDR3 is TGTGCCAGCAGTGAAGGGCAACAGGGGATAGGCTACACCTTC.

This clone was found a few times. The chain employs TRBV7-2 and TRBJ2-5; the match to TRBD2 covers 8 bases. The CDR3 extends over 16 amino acids. Germline V gene lookup returns CDR1 SGHTA and CDR2 FQGNSA. V shed 4 bases and J 4 bases; nucleotides not matched to a gene: 11. CDR3 DNA: TGTGCCAGCAGCTACGGGACTAGGGAAGGGGTAGAGACCCAGTACTTC. Amino acids: CASSYGTREGVETQYF.

J is TRBJ2-7 and V is TRBV9, with D maybe TRBD1 (6 bases). Germline V lookup: CDR1 SGDLS, CDR2 YYNGEE. The CDR3 is 14 amino acids. V lost 4 bases and J 5 bases, leaving 16 bases between the germline ends. As DNA, the CDR3 is TGTGCCAGCAGCCTGTCGCCGAAGGGGGACGAGCAGTACTTC. Translated, it gives CASSLSPKGDEQYF.

The chain employs TRBV7-9 and TRBJ1-2, with D maybe TRBD1 (6 bases). CDR3 length: 14 amino acids. V lost 3 bases and J lost 4, with 12 bases in between. In germline, CDR1 is SEHNR, CDR2 FQNEAQ (reference sequence). The CDR3 here is CASSLGGRGYGYTF. The CDR3 bases are TGTGCCAGCAGCTTGGGGGGGCGCGGCTATGGCTACACCTTC.

The chain uses TRBV2 and TRBJ1-2; 10 positions agree with TRBD1. The germline V gene encodes CDR1 SNHLY and CDR2 FYNNEI. Trimming removed 6 bases from V and 4 bases from J; junction bases left unmatched: 5. The CDR3 is 14 residues long. CDR3 DNA: TGTGCCAGCAGGATGACAGGGGGCCCCTATGGCTACACCTTC. The encoded protein is CASRMTGGPYGYTF.

This clone was counted a few times. This rearrangement joins TRBV4-3 to TRBJ1-2; 7 bases map to TRBD1. The V gene end was trimmed by 0 bases and the J gene end by 8 bases; junction bases not matched to a gene: 18. Germline V lookup: CDR1 LGHNA, CDR2 YSLEER. This CDR3 comprises 18 residues. CDR3 sequence: CASSQEPPGQWVAGGYTF. Written as DNA, the CDR3 is TGCGCCAGCAGCCAAGAGCCTCCGGGACAGTGGGTCGCGGGGGGCTACACCTTC.

J is TRBJ1-6 and V is TRBV27; 12 nucleotides agree with TRBD1. The V gene end was trimmed by 6 bases and the J gene end by 6 bases; junction bases not matched to a gene: 3. The V gene's germline CDR1 is MNHEY and CDR2 SMNVEV (reference sequence). This CDR3 contains 15 residues. CDR3 in amino acids: CASSPGQGANSPLHF. The CDR3 DNA is TGTGCCAGCAGCCCGGGACAGGGGGCTAATTCACCCCTCCACTTT.

This clone was picked up a small number of times. The chain is built from TRBV7-2 and TRBJ1-1; TRBD1 aligns across 7 bases. Germline values: CDR1 SGHTA, CDR2 FQGNSA. V lost 1 base to trimming and J lost 10 bases; unmatched junction nucleotides: 15. The CDR3 consists of 16 residues. The CDR3 coding sequence is TGTGCCAGCAGCTTAGATCCCTCGGGCAGGGGGTTTGTAGCTTTCTTT. It yields the protein CASSLDPSGRGFVAFF.

The V and J genes are TRBV6-5 and TRBJ1-2; possibly TRBD1 for D (6 bases). The CDR3 runs 12 residues. Trimming stripped 6 bases from V and 7 bases from J, with 12 bases between. The germline gives CDR1 MNHEY, CDR2 SVGAGI. CDR3 region: CASRGGQGGYTF. The CDR3 region has the DNA TGTGCCAGCAGAGGGGGACAAGGTGGCTACACCTTC.

The chain recombines TRBV6-5 with TRBJ2-1, with 9 bases matching TRBD2. The CDR3 loop spans 15 amino acids. The germline CDR1 and CDR2 sequences are MNHEY and SVGAGI. V lost 5 bases and J lost 3; bases outside the gene matches: 5. CDR3 coding DNA: TGTGCCAGCAGTGCGACTAGCGGAAACTACAATGAGCAGTTCTTC. It is translated as CASSATSGNYNEQFF.

The CDR3 DNA reads as TGCGCCAGCAGCACCCGACAGGAACGCGACTATGGCTACACCTTC. Its protein is CASSTRQERDYGYTF. The chain couples TRBV4-1 to TRBJ1-2, with D perhaps TRBD1 (6 bases). V was clipped by 5 bases and J by 3 bases, with 16 bases between them. This CDR3 is 15 amino acids long. Germline V gives CDR1 MGHRA, CDR2 YSYEKL.

The chain is built from TRBV15 and TRBJ2-1, with 9 positions matching TRBD1. The CDR3 runs to 15 residues. CDR1 and CDR2 from the germline V gene are LNHNV and YYDKDF (reference sequence). V lost 3 bases to trimming and J lost 5 bases; unmatched junction nucleotides: 5. As DNA, the CDR3 is TGTGCCACCAGCAGTCTCCGGACAGGGGACAATGAGCAGTTCTTC. Residues: CATSSLRTGDNEQFF.

Written as DNA, the CDR3 is TGTGCCAGCAGTTCCCCCGGGACTAAGGTTATCGATGAGCAGTTCTTC. Translation: CASSSPGTKVIDEQFF. V and J are TRBV27 and TRBJ2-1, with TRBD2 matching 7 bases. The CDR3 loop spans 16 amino acids. Germline CDR1 and CDR2: MNHEY and SMNVEV (reference sequence). Trimming at V came to 4 bases and at J to 8 bases, leaving 14 bases not matched to a gene.

This clone was seen a single time. The V gene is TRBV7-8, the J gene TRBJ2-4; 10 positions agree with TRBD1. With V trimmed by 5 bases and J by 2 bases, 6 bases remained unmatched. The CDR3 runs to 16 residues. The germline V gene has CDR1 SGHVS and CDR2 FQNEAQ. The CDR3 DNA follows: TGTGCCAGCAGCGCCAGGACAGGGGGTTCCAAAAACATTCAGTACTTC. This sequence encodes CASSARTGGSKNIQYF.

The V gene is TRBV5-1, the J gene TRBJ2-1, with TRBD1 matching 7 bases. Germline loops: CDR1 SGHRS, CDR2 YFSETQ. V shed 0 bases and J 2 bases; nucleotides not matched to a gene: 2. The CDR3 is 15 amino acids. CDR3 residues: CASSLGQGPYNEQFF. CDR3 in DNA: TGCGCCAGCAGCTTGGGACAGGGTCCCTACAATGAGCAGTTCTTC.

The chain employs TRBV5-1 and TRBJ2-5; the D gene is possibly TRBD1 (6 bases). Germline lookup yields CDR1 SGHRS and CDR2 YFSETQ. Trimming took 1 base from V and 3 from J, leaving 13 bases between them. The CDR3 runs 15 residues. This CDR3 is CASSLFGGPEETQYF. The CDR3, as DNA: TGCGCCAGCAGCTTGTTTGGGGGCCCGGAAGAGACCCAGTACTTC.

The chain has TRBV14 and TRBJ2-6; TRBD1 matches at 9 bases. The CDR3 runs to 20 residues. CDR1 and CDR2 from the germline V gene are SGHDN and FVKESK. V shed 1 base and J 1 base; nucleotides not matched to a gene: 11. The CDR3 is CASSQGVGTGFYSGANVLTF. DNA of the CDR3: TGTGCCAGCAGCCAAGGTGTCGGGACAGGGTTTTATTCTGGGGCCAACGTCCTGACTTTC.

This sequence joins TRBV9 and TRBJ2-1; tentative D call: TRBD1 (6 bases). The V gene lost 2 bases and the J gene lost 4 bases, with 16 bases spanning the gap. Germline loops: CDR1 SGDLS, CDR2 YYNGEE. This CDR3 region has 16 residues. DNA of the CDR3: TGTGCCAGCAGCGTTCTTTCAGGGGCGCGGTACAATGAGCAGTTCTTC. Translating gives CASSVLSGARYNEQFF. The full variable domain, with the rest looked up from reference TRBV9 and TRBJ2-1, is DSGVTQTPKHLITATGQRVTLRCSPRSGDLSVYWYQQSLDQGLQFLIQYYNGEERAKGNILERFSAQQFPDLHSELNLSSLELGDSALYFCASSVLSGARYNEQFFGPGTRLTVL.